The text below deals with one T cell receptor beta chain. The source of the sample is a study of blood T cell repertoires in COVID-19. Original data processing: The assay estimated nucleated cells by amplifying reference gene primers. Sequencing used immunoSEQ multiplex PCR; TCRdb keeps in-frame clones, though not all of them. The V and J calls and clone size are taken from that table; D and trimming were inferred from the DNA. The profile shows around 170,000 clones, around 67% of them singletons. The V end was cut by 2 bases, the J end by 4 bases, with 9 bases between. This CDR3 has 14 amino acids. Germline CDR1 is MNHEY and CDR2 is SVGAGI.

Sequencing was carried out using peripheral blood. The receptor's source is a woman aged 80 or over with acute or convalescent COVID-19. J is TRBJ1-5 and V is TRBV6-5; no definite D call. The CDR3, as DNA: TGTGCCAGCAGTTACGATAGAGGGAATCAGCCCCAGCATTTT. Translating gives CASSYDRGNQPQHF.